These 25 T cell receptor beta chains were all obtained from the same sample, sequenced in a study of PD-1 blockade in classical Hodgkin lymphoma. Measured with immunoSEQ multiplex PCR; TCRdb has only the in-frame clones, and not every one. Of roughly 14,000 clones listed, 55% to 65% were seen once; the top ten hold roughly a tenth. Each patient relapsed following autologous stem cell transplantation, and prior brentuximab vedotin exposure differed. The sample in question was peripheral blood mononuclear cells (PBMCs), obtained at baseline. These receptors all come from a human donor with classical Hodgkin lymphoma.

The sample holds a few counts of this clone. CDR3: CASSLALRGGYTF. The CDR3 DNA is TGTGCCAGCAGCTTAGCGCTGAGAGGCGGCTACACCTTC. The V gene is TRBV7-2, the J gene TRBJ1-2; D is uncertain. Germline loops: CDR1 SGHTA, CDR2 FQGNSA. The CDR3 loop spans 13 amino acids. Trimming stripped 0 bases from V and 8 bases from J, with 10 bases between.

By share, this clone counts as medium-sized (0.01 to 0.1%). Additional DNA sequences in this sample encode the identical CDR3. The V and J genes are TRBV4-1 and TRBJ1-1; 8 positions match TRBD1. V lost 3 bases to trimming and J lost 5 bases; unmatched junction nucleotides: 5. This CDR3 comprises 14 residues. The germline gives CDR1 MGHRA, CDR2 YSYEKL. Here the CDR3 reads CASSQDREGTEAFF. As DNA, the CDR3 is TGCGCCAGCAGCCAGGACAGGGAGGGGACTGAAGCTTTCTTT.

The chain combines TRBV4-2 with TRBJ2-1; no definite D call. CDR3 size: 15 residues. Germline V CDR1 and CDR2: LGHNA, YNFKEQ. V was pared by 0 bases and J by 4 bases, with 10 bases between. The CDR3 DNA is TGTGCCAGCAGCCAAGACCTCTCTGAGTACAATGAGCAGTTCTTC. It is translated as CASSQDLSEYNEQFF.

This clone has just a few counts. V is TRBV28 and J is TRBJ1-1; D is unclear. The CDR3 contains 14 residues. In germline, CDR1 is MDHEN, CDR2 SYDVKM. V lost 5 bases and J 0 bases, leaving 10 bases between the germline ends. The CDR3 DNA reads TGTGCCAGCAGTCTCCCGTTAATGAACACTGAAGCTTTCTTT. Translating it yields CASSLPLMNTEAFF.

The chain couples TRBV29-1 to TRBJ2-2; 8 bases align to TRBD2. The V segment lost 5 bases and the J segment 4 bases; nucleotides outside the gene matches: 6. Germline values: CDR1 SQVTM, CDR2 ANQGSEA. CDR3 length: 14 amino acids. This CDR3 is CSVRGGLVTGELFF. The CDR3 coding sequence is TGCAGCGTTCGAGGGGGACTAGTCACCGGGGAGCTGTTTTTT.

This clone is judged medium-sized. The CDR3 coding sequence is TGTGCCAGCAGTTCCTTCCTCAGAGCTTTCTTT. This gives the protein CASSSFLRAFF. The rearrangement uses TRBV2 and TRBJ1-1; D remains ambiguous. Germline V gives CDR1 SNHLY, CDR2 FYNNEI. The length of the CDR3 is 11 residues. V lost 5 bases to trimming and J lost 10 bases, with 11 bases between them. Full variable domain (rest looked up from reference TRBV2 and TRBJ1-1): EPEVTQTPSHQVTQMGQEVILRCVPISNHLYFYWYRQILGQKVEFLVSFYNNEISEKSEIFDDQFSVERPDGSNFTLKIRSTKLEDSAMYFCASSSFLRAFFGQGTRLTVV.

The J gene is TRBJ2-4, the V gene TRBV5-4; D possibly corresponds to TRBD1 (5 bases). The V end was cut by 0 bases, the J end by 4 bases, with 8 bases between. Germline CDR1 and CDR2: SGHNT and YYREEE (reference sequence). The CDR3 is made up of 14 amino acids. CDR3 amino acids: CASSLGQTKNIQYF. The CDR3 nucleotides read TGTGCCAGCAGCTTGGGACAGACTAAAAACATTCAGTACTTC.

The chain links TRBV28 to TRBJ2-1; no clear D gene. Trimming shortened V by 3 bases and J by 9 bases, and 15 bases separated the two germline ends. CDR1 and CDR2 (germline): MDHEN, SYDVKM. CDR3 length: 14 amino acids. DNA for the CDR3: TGTGCCAGCAGTTTTGGTAAAGCTTCTGGTGAGCAGTTCTTC. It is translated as CASSFGKASGEQFF.

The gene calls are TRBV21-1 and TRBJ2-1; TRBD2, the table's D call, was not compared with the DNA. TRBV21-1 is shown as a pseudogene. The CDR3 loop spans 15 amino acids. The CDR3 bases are TGTGCCAGCAGTAGTTACGGGGGGAGTTTTGATGAGCAGTTCTTC. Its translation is CASSSYGGSFDEQFF.

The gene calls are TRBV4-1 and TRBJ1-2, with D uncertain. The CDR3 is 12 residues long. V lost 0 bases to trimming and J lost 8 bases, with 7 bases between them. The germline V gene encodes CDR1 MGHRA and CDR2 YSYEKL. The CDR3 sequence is CASSQDAAGYTF. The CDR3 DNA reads TGCGCCAGCAGCCAAGACGCAGCCGGCTACACCTTC.

In DNA form, the CDR3 reads TGTGCCAGCAGCCCCGCCGGAGCGGCTACAAGCTACGAGCAGTACTTC. Protein product: CASSPAGAATSYEQYF. V is TRBV7-9 and J is TRBJ2-7; maybe TRBD2 (5 bases). V was cut by 5 bases and J by 3 bases, with 20 bases left in between. The germline V gene encodes CDR1 SEHNR and CDR2 FQNEAQ (reference sequence). The CDR3 is 16 residues long.

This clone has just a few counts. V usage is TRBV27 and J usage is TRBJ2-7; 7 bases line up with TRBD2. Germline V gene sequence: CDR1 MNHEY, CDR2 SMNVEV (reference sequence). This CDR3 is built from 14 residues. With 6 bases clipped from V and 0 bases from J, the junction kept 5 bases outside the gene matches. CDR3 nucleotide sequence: TGTGCCAGCAGGCCCCTAGCGGCCTCCTACGAGCAGTACTTC. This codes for CASRPLAASYEQYF.

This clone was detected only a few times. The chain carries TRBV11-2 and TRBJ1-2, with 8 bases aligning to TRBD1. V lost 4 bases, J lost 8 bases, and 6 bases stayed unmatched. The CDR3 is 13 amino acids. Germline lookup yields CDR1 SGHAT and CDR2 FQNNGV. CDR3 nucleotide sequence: TGTGCCAGCAGCTCATCAGGGGGCGCGGGCTACACCTTC. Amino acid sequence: CASSSSGGAGYTF.

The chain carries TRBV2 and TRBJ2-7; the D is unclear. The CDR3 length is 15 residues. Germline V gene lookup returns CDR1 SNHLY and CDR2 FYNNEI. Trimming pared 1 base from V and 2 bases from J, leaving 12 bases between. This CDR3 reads CASSEGGEGAYEQYF. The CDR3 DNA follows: TGTGCCAGCAGTGAAGGGGGTGAAGGAGCCTACGAGCAGTACTTC. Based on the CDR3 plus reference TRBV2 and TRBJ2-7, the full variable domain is EPEVTQTPSHQVTQMGQEVILRCVPISNHLYFYWYRQILGQKVEFLVSFYNNEISEKSEIFDDQFSVERPDGSNFTLKIRSTKLEDSAMYFCASSEGGEGAYEQYFGPGTRLTVT.

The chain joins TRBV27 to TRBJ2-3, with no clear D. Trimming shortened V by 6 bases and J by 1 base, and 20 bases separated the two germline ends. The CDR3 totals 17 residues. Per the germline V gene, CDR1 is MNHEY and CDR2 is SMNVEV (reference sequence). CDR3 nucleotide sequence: TGTGCCAGCAGCTCAAGGTGGCAGGCTCTTCGCACAGATACGCAGTATTTT. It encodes CASSSRWQALRTDTQYF.

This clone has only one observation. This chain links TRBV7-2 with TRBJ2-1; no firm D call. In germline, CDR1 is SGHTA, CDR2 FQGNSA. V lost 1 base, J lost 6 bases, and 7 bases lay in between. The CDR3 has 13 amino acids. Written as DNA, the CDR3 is TGTGCCAGCAGCTTAGGTCGGGTCAATGAGCAGTTCTTC. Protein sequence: CASSLGRVNEQFF.

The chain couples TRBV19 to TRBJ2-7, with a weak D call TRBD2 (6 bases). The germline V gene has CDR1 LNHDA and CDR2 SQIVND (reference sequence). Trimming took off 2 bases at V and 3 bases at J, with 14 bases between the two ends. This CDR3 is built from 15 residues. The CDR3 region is CASSISRGISYEQYF. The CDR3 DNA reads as TGTGCCAGTAGTATATCTCGGGGGATAAGCTACGAGCAGTACTTC. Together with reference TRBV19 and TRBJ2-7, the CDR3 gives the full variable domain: DGGITQSPKYLFRKEGQNVTLSCEQNLNHDAMYWYRQDPGQGLRLIYYSQIVNDFQKGDIAEGYSVSREKKESFPLTVTSAQKNPTAFYLCASSISRGISYEQYFGPGTRLTVT.

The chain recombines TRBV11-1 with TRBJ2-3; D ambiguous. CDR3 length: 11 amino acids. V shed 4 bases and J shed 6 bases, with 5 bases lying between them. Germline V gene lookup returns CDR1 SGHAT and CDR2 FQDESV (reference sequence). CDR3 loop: CASSSRDTQYF. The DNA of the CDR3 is TGTGCCAGCAGCTCCCGGGATACGCAGTATTTT.

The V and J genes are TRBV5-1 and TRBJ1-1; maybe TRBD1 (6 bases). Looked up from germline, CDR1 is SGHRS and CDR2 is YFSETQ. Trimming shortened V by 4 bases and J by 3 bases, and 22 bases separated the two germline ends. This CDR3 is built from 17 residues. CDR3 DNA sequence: TGCGCCAGCAGCGTTTACGGCCTAGGGGGGCTCGACACTGAAGCTTTCTTT. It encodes CASSVYGLGGLDTEAFF.

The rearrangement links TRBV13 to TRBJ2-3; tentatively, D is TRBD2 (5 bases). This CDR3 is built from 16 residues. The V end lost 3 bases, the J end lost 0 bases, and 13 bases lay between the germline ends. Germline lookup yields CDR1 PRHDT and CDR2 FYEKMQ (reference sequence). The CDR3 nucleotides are TGTGCCAGCAGCTTCGGAATACTAGAAAGCACAGATACGCAGTATTTT. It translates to CASSFGILESTDTQYF.

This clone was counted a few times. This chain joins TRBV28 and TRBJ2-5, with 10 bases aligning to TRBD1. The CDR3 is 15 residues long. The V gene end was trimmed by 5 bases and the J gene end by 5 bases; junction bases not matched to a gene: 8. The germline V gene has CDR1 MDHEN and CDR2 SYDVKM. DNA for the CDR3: TGTGCCAGCAGTCACCCGGGACAGGGGCCGGAGACCCAGTACTTC. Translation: CASSHPGQGPETQYF.

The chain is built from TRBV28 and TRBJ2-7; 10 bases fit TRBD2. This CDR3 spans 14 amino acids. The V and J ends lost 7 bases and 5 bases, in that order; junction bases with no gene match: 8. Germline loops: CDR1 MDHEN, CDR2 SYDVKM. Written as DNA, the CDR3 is TGTGCCAGCAACCCTAGCGGGAGACAGCACGAGCAGTACTTC. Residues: CASNPSGRQHEQYF.

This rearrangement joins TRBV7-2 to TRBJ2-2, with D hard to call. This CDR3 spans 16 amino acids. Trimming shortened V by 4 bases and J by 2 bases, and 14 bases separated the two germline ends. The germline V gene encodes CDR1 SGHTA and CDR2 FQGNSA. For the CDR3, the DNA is TGTGCCAGCAGCTCCAGACGACTGGGAAACACCGGGGAGCTGTTTTTT. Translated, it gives CASSSRRLGNTGELFF.

Written as DNA, the CDR3 is TGTGCCAGCAGTATCGGGACTATCTACGAGCAGTACTTC. Translation gives CASSIGTIYEQYF. This rearrangement joins TRBV28 to TRBJ2-7; 7 bases align to TRBD2. V shed 5 bases and J 3 bases; nucleotides not matched to a gene: 4. The germline CDR1 and CDR2 sequences are MDHEN and SYDVKM. CDR3 size: 13 residues. The entire variable domain, with the rest obtained from reference TRBV28 and TRBJ2-7, is as follows: DVKVTQSSRYLVKRTGEKVFLECVQDMDHENMFWYRQDPGLGLRLIYFSYDVKMKEKGDIPEGYSVSREKKERFSLILESASTNQTSMYLCASSIGTIYEQYFGPGTRLTVT.

DNA of the CDR3: TGCAGCGTTGTTGTAGAGAACACTGAAGCTTTCTTT. Residues: CSVVVENTEAFF. This sequence joins TRBV29-1 and TRBJ1-1; D unresolved. The CDR3 has 12 residues. The V and J ends lost 4 bases and 1 base respectively, with 7 bases between them. Germline CDR1 reads SQVTM; CDR2 reads ANQGSEA.